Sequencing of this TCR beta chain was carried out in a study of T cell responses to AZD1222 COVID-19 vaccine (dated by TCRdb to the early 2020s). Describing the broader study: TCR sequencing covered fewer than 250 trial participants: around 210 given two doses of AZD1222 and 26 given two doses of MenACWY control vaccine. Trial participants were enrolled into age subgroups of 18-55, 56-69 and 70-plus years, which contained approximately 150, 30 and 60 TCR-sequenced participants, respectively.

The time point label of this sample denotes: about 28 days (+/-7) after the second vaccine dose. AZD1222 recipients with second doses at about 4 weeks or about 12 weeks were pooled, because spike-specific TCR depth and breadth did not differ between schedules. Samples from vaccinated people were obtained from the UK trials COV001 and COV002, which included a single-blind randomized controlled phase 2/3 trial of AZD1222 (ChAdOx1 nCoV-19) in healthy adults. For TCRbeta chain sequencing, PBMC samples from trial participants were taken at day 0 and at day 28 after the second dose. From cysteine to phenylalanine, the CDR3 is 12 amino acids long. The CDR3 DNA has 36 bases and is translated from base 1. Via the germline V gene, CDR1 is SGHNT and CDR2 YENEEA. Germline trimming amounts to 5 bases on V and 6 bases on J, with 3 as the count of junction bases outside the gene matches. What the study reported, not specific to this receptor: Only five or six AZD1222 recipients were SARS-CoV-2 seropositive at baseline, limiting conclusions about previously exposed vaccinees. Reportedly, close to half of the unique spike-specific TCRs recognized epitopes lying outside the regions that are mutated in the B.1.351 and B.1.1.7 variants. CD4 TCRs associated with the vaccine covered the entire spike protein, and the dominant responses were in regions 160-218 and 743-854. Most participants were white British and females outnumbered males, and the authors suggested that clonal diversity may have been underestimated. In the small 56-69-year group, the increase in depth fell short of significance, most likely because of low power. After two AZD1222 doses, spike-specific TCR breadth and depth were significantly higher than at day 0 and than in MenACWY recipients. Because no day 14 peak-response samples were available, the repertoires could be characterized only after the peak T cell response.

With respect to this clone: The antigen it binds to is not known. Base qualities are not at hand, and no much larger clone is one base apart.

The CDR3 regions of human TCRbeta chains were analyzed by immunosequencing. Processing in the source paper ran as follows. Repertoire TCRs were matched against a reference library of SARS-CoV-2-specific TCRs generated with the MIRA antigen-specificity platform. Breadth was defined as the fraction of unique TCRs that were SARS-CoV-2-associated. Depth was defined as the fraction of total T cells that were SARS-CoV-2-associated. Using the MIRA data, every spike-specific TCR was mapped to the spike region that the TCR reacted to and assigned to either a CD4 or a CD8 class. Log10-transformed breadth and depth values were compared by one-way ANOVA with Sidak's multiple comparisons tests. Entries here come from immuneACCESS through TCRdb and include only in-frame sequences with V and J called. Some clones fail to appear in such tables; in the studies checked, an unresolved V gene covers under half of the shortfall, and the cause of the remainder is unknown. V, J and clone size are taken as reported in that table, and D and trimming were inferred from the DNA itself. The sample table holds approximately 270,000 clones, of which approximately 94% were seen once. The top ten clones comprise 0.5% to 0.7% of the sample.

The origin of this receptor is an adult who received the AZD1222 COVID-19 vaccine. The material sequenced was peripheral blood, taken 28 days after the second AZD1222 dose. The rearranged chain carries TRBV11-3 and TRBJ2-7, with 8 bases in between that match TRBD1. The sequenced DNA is TGTGCCAGCAGCACCGACAGGGGCGAGCAGTACTTC. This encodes CASSTDRGEQYF.